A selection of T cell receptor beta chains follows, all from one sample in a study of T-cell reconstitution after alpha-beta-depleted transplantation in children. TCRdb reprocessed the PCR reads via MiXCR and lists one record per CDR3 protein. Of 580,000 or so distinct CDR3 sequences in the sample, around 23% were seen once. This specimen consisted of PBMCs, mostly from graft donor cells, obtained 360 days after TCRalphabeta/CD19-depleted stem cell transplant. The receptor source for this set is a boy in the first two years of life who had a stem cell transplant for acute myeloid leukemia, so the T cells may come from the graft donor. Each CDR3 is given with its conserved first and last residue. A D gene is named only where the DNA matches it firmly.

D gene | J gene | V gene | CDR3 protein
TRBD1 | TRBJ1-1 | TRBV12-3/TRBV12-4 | CASRKTGGTEAFF
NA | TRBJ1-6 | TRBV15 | CATRRGSDSPLHF
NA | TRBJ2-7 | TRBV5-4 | CASSLRRGASRYEQYF
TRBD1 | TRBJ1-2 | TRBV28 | CASNIQGAYGYTF
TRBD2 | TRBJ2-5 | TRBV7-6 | CASNSLGLAEKQETQYF
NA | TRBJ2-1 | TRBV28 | CASTMFGGGGGNEQFF
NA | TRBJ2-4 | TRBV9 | CASSVAVENIQYF
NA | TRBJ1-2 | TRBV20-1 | CCAARPGAPANYGYTF
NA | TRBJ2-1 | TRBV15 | CATSRVAGPYNEQFF
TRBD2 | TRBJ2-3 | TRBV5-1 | CASSLKLAGGTSTDTQYF
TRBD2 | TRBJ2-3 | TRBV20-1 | CSAATSGYTDTQYF
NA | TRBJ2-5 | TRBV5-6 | CASSSIIRERPEETQYF
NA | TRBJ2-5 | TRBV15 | CATSFTGHAQETQYF
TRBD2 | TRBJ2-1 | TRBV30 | CARGPSILAGVHNEQFF
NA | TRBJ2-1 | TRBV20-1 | CSATGRGLNEQFF
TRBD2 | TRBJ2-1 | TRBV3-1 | CASSQGRGRGGSEQFF
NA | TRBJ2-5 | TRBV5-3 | CASRLGTRVETQYF
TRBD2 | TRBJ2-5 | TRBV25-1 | CASSGGGTPQETQYF
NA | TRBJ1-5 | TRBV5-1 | CASSTGPLRGNQPQHF
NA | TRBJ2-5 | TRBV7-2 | CASSTQTSVETQYF
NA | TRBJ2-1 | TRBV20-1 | CSLGENEQFF
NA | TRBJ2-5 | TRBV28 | CASSFYSSSQETQYF
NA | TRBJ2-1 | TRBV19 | CASSRMGFLYNEQFF
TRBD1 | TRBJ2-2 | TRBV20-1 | CSARQGAQDTGELFF
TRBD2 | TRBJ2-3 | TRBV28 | CASSLLAGGSSLIGQYF
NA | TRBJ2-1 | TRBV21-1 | CASTGRGSHNEQFF
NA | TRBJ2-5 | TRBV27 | CASSLWGVGRETQYF
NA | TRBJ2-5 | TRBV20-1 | CSATKSQRGTQYF
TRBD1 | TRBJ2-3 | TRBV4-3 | CASSQAGTGHTDTQYF
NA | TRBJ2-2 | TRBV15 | CATSRGGGTNTGELFF
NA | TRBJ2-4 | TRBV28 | CASSGTGRTAIGRNIQYF
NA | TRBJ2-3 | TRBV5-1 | CASSLFGTPGGTDTQYF
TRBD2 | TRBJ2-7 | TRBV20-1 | CSASRLWGGGSGDLYEQYF
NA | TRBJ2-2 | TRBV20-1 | CSARGGGHPNTGELFF
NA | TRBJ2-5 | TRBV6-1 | CASRDFYQETQYF
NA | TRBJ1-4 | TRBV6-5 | CASSFPGEFEKLFF
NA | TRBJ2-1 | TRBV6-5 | CASSYSRGIGFNEQFF
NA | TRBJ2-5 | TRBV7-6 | CASSARDGRRETQYF
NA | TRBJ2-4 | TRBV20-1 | CSAIGRGRAKNIQYF
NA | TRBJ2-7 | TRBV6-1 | CASRALGLTYEQYF
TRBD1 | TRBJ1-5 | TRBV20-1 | CSAIGTGRGNQPQHF
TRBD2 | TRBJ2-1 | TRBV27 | CASSLRAGNNEQFF
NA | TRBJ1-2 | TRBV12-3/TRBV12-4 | CASILAGGNYGYTF
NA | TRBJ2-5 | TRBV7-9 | CASSIFQGETQYF
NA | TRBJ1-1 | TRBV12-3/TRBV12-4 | CASTTGFWTEAFF
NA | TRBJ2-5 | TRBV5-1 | CASRPSGGVQETQYF
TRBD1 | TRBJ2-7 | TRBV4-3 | CASSPEWDRGYYEQYF
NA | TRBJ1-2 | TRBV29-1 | CSVERRNSLNYGYTF
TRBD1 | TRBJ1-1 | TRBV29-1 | CSVSDSGGGTEAFF
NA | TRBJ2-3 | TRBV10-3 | CAISRTATDTQYF
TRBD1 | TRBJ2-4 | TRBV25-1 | CASSRAGGENIQYF
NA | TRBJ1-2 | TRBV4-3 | CASSQEHTNYGYTF
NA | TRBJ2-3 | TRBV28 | CASSLGLLTQYF
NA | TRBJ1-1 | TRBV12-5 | CASRRQENTEAFF
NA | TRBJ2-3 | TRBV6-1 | CASSEGILRGHTQYF